The next 25 T cell receptor beta chains were all read from a single sample in a study of OX40 agonist ivuxolimab in advanced cancers. Repertoires were generated with immunoSEQ multiplex PCR, while TCRdb's copy carries only in-frame clones and drops some. The sample comprises roughly 70,000 clones, around 90% of which are singletons, and under 0.65% rests with the top ten. The sample here was CD4+ or CD8+ T cells sorted from blood, taken in a trial of the OX40 agonist ivuxolimab. The receptors were gathered from an adult with an advanced solid tumor such as melanoma, head and neck, liver or kidney cancer.

This chain links TRBV5-1 with TRBJ2-1, with 10 bases identical to TRBD2. Trimming took 5 bases from V and 6 from J; bases not matched to a gene: 8. The CDR3 is 15 residues long. CDR1 and CDR2 (germline): SGHRS, YFSETQ. CDR3 in DNA: TGCGCCAGCAGTAGGAGCGGGAGGGCCCGCAATGAGCAGTTCTTC. It yields the protein CASSRSGRARNEQFF. The complete variable domain, with remaining parts taken from reference TRBV5-1 and TRBJ2-1, reads KAGVTQTPRYLIKTRGQQVTLSCSPISGHRSVSWYQQTPGQGLQFLFEYFSETQRNKGNFPGRFSGRQFSNSRSEMNVSTLELGDSALYLCASSRSGRARNEQFFGPGTRLTVL.

The CDR3 DNA follows: TGTGCCAGCAGCTTCGATCTGGGAAGTGGCTACACCTTC. Protein sequence: CASSFDLGSGYTF. The chain has TRBV5-5 and TRBJ1-2; D gene uncertain. Germline V gene lookup returns CDR1 SGHKS and CDR2 YYEKEE (reference sequence). Trimming left V 2 bases short and J 7 bases short, with 12 bases between. The CDR3 length is 13 residues. The variable domain in full, completed from reference TRBV5-5 and TRBJ1-2, reads DAGVTQSPTHLIKTRGQQVTLRCSPISGHKSVSWYQQVLGQGPQFIFQYYEKEERGRGNFPDRFSARQFPNYSSELNVNALLLGDSALYLCASSFDLGSGYTFGSGTRLTVV.

V usage is TRBV5-4 and J usage is TRBJ1-1; TRBD1 is a possible D gene (5 bases). The germline V and J ends were trimmed by 4 bases and 1 base, with 17 bases remaining between them. In germline, CDR1 is SGHNT, CDR2 YYREEE (reference sequence). The CDR3 is made up of 16 amino acids. CDR3 protein: CASSPRDGIGNTEAFF. The DNA of the CDR3 is TGTGCCAGCAGCCCCAGGGACGGAATCGGGAACACTGAAGCTTTCTTT.

The chain uses TRBV28 and TRBJ1-1; D is undetermined. Trimming left V 3 bases short and J 9 bases short, with 11 bases between. The length of the CDR3 is 12 residues. Looked up from germline, CDR1 is MDHEN and CDR2 is SYDVKM. The CDR3 DNA sequence: TGTGCCAGCAGTTTGGAGTCAGACCAAGCTTTCTTT. It encodes CASSLESDQAFF.

V gene TRBV4-1 combines with J gene TRBJ2-6, with D possibly TRBD1 on 5 matching bases. Germline CDR1 reads MGHRA; CDR2 reads YSYEKL. Deletions cut 3 bases from V and 0 bases from J, with 18 bases between. The CDR3 covers 19 residues. CDR3 sequence: CASSHQIAGRFSGANVLTF. CDR3 coding DNA: TGCGCCAGCAGCCACCAAATTGCAGGGCGCTTCTCTGGGGCCAACGTCCTGACTTTC.

The rearrangement links TRBV9 to TRBJ2-2; D not resolved. CDR3 length: 13 residues. Per the germline V gene, CDR1 is SGDLS and CDR2 is YYNGEE. Trimming shortened V by 4 bases and J by 6 bases, and 10 bases separated the two germline ends. The CDR3 loop reads CASSSRPSGELFF. The CDR3 nucleotides read TGTGCCAGCAGCTCGCGGCCGTCCGGGGAGCTGTTTTTT. The full variable domain, with the rest looked up from reference TRBV9 and TRBJ2-2, is DSGVTQTPKHLITATGQRVTLRCSPRSGDLSVYWYQQSLDQGLQFLIQYYNGEERAKGNILERFSAQQFPDLHSELNLSSLELGDSALYFCASSSRPSGELFFGEGSRLTVL.

This clone was detected only once. The CDR3 spells CASSRLGGTYEQYF. The DNA of the CDR3 is TGTGCCAGCAGCAGATTAGGGGGGACCTACGAGCAGTACTTC. J is TRBJ2-5 and V is TRBV27; D possibly uses TRBD1 or TRBD2 (6 bases each). TRBJ2-7 matches the DNA end more closely, so the J call is doubtful. The CDR3 sequence is 14 residues long. Germline V CDR1 and CDR2: MNHEY, SMNVEV (reference sequence).

V gene TRBV11-2 combines with J gene TRBJ2-1, with D uncertain. V shed 3 bases and J shed 6 bases, with 15 bases lying between them. CDR1 is SGHAT and CDR2 is FQNNGV in the germline V gene. The CDR3 runs 15 residues. This CDR3 is CASSLLNRYLNEQFF. The CDR3 nucleotides are TGTGCCAGCAGCTTGCTTAACCGGTACCTCAATGAGCAGTTCTTC. Full variable domain (rest looked up from reference TRBV11-2 and TRBJ2-1): EAGVAQSPRYKIIEKRQSVAFWCNPISGHATLYWYQQILGQGPKLLIQFQNNGVVDDSQLPKDRFSAERLKGVDSTLKIQPAKLEDSAVYLCASSLLNRYLNEQFFGPGTRLTVL.

The chain recombines TRBV6-1 with TRBJ2-2; D call uncertain. Trimming removed 2 bases from V and 6 bases from J, with 10 bases in between. The CDR3 is 14 residues long. Germline V gene data show CDR1 as MNHNS and CDR2 as SASEGT. The CDR3 reads CASSETPGPGELFF. Written as DNA, the CDR3 is TGTGCCAGCAGTGAAACTCCTGGTCCCGGGGAGCTGTTTTTT.

This chain joins TRBV19 and TRBJ1-5; 7 bases line up with TRBD1. Germline V gene data show CDR1 as LNHDA and CDR2 as SQIVND (reference sequence). After removal of 10 bases from V and 5 bases from J, the junction contained 14 bases not matched to a gene. CDR3 length equals 15 residues. The DNA for the CDR3 is TGTGCCACTGGGTCCAGGGGGGATTCTTATCAGCCCCAGCATTTT. It is translated as CATGSRGDSYQPQHF.

The rearrangement links TRBV10-2 to TRBJ2-7; D gene ambiguous. The V end was cut by 6 bases, the J end by 1 base, with 10 bases between. The CDR3 length is 13 residues. The germline gives CDR1 WSHSY, CDR2 SAAADI. The CDR3 is CASSKGRSYEQYF. The CDR3 DNA reads TGCGCCAGCAGCAAAGGCCGTTCCTACGAGCAGTACTTC.

This clone appeared once. Distinct nucleotide sequences in the sample also encode this CDR3. CDR3 coding DNA: TGTGCCAGCAGCCCGGGCCTAGCGGGGTCCTACGAGCAGTACTTC. It translates to CASSPGLAGSYEQYF. The rearrangement joins TRBV27 to TRBJ2-7; 9 bases match TRBD2. CDR3 length: 15 amino acids. J lost 1 base, V lost 6 bases, and 7 bases had no gene match. Germline assignment: CDR1 MNHEY and CDR2 SMNVEV (reference sequence).

This chain joins TRBV4-1 and TRBJ2-2; D gene uncertain. V gave up 1 base and J gave up 1 base, with 13 bases separating them. Germline V gene lookup returns CDR1 MGHRA and CDR2 YSYEKL. This CDR3 contains 17 residues. The CDR3 sequence: CASSQVVLSQNTGELFF. The DNA of the CDR3 is TGCGCCAGCAGCCAAGTCGTACTGAGCCAGAACACCGGGGAGCTGTTTTTT.

The V gene is TRBV19, the J gene TRBJ2-1, with 7 bases aligning to TRBD2. The length of the CDR3 is 16 residues. The V gene end was trimmed by 5 bases and the J gene end by 5 bases; junction bases not matched to a gene: 12. Germline V gene sequence: CDR1 LNHDA, CDR2 SQIVND (reference sequence). CDR3 residues: CASSLLHNGRHNEQFF. CDR3 nucleotide sequence: TGTGCCAGTAGTCTTTTACATAACGGGAGGCACAATGAGCAGTTCTTC. Drawing the rest from reference TRBV19 and TRBJ2-1, the complete variable domain is DGGITQSPKYLFRKEGQNVTLSCEQNLNHDAMYWYRQDPGQGLRLIYYSQIVNDFQKGDIAEGYSVSREKKESFPLTVTSAQKNPTAFYLCASSLLHNGRHNEQFFGPGTRLTVL.

The V call is TRBV10-2, the J call TRBJ2-7; no clear D gene. The CDR3 covers 11 residues. V shed 5 bases and J shed 3 bases, with 5 bases lying between them. From germline, CDR1 is WSHSY and CDR2 SAAADI. The CDR3 region has the DNA TGCGCCAGCAGTCAGTACTACGAGCAGTACTTC. Protein product: CASSQYYEQYF.

J is TRBJ2-3 and V is TRBV27, with D possibly being TRBD1 (5 bases). V shed 5 bases and J shed 4 bases, with 16 bases lying between them. The CDR3 runs to 15 residues. Germline-derived CDR1 and CDR2 are MNHEY and SMNVEV (reference sequence). The CDR3 nucleotides are TGTGCCAGCAGTCTAGGAAATTCAGGGTCAGATACGCAGTATTTT. Translated: CASSLGNSGSDTQYF.

The chain recombines TRBV15 with TRBJ2-5, with 15 bases fitting TRBD2. The CDR3 consists of 17 residues. The trim removed 1 base at V and 5 bases at J, leaving 5 bases unmatched. Germline CDR1 and CDR2: LNHNV and YYDKDF (reference sequence). CDR3 in DNA: TGTGCCACCAGCAGAGGGACTAGCGGGAGGGTAGGGGAGACCCAGTACTTC. Translation gives CATSRGTSGRVGETQYF.

The chain has TRBV7-2 and TRBJ2-3; D uncertain. CDR3 length equals 15 residues. Germline lookup yields CDR1 SGHTA and CDR2 FQGNSA. V lost 0 bases and J 1 base, leaving 8 bases between the germline ends. The CDR3 loop is CASSLAHTRTDTQYF. CDR3 bases: TGTGCCAGCAGCTTAGCTCACACGCGCACAGATACGCAGTATTTT.

In DNA, the CDR3 is TGTGCCAGCAGCTTTAGGGACACCGCCTACAATGAGCAGTTCTTC. It yields the protein CASSFRDTAYNEQFF. The chain joins TRBV7-9 to TRBJ2-1; D perhaps matches TRBD1 (6 bases). The V end lost 3 bases, the J end lost 2 bases, and 11 bases lay between the germline ends. The germline CDR1 and CDR2 sequences are SEHNR and FQNEAQ (reference sequence). The CDR3 spans 15 residues.

The V and J genes are TRBV4-2 and TRBJ2-7; D tentatively reads TRBD1 or TRBD2 (6 bases each). The CDR3 totals 14 residues. The germline V gene has CDR1 LGHNA and CDR2 YNFKEQ. The V gene lost 0 bases and the J gene lost 6 bases, with 12 bases spanning the gap. The CDR3 here is CASSQDLGGREQYF. For the CDR3, the DNA is TGTGCCAGCAGCCAAGATCTAGGGGGGCGCGAGCAGTACTTC.

This clone occurred once. The chain joins TRBV19 to TRBJ2-5; D is uncertain. Germline CDR1 is LNHDA and CDR2 is SQIVND (reference sequence). The CDR3 is 15 amino acids. Trimming pared 3 bases from V and 5 bases from J, leaving 16 bases between. DNA of the CDR3: TGTGCCAGTAGTATCGGCACCTCTGCTTCCGAGACCCAGTACTTC. The encoded protein is CASSIGTSASETQYF.

This chain links TRBV14 with TRBJ2-1; D remains unclear. V was pared by 1 base and J by 0 bases, with 7 bases between. The length of the CDR3 is 15 residues. Germline values: CDR1 SGHDN, CDR2 FVKESK. This chain's CDR3 is CASSQVRGSYNEQFF. In DNA, the CDR3 is TGTGCCAGCAGCCAAGTCCGCGGCTCCTACAATGAGCAGTTCTTC.

J is TRBJ1-2 and V is TRBV5-8; D unclear. Germline V gene lookup returns CDR1 SGHTS and CDR2 YDEGEE. The CDR3 consists of 16 residues. The germline V and J ends were trimmed by 4 bases and 8 bases, with 24 bases remaining between them. The CDR3: CASSPSLPPRAPGYTF. The CDR3 DNA is TGTGCCAGCAGCCCCTCCCTGCCCCCCCGGGCCCCCGGCTACACCTTC.

The CDR3: CASSPRDSNYEQYF. The CDR3 nucleotides are TGTGCCAGCAGCCCCAGGGACAGCAACTACGAGCAGTACTTC. The chain is built from TRBV11-3 and TRBJ2-7; 7 nucleotides line up with TRBD1. V shed 5 bases, J shed 3 bases, and the junction held 7 bases outside the gene matches. This CDR3 spans 14 amino acids. Germline lookup yields CDR1 SGHNT and CDR2 YENEEA.

The chain uses TRBV5-1 and TRBJ1-4; 8 nucleotides line up with TRBD1. After removal of 5 bases from V and 2 bases from J, the junction contained 5 bases not matched to a gene. The CDR3 length is 15 residues. From germline, CDR1 is SGHRS and CDR2 YFSETQ. CDR3 protein: CASSQGAGTNEKLFF. The CDR3 coding sequence is TGCGCCAGCAGTCAGGGGGCAGGGACTAATGAAAAACTGTTTTTT.